The 28 T cell receptor beta chains reported below all come from one sample, sequenced in a study of vaccination effects on CD4 cells after COVID-19. Antigen specificity for these receptors is unknown. Profiled with immunoSEQ multiplex PCR; TCRdb holds only in-frame clones, not every one. The table records tens of thousands of clones, less than 85% of them present only once. With the ViraFEST assay, the study expanded antigen-specific CD4+ T cells using viral peptide pools, then sequenced them. Culture proceeded for approximately nine days, and CD4+ T cells were then isolated. Testing of the vaccine recipients showed negative nucleocapsid antibodies and no prior SARS-CoV-2 infection. Source: CD4+ T cells from PBMCs cultured with HCoV-NL63 spike peptides, taken before COVID-19 vaccination. These receptors came from a human donor who received a COVID-19 vaccine.

This chain connects TRBV7-9 to TRBJ2-3; D remains ambiguous. The CDR3 has 11 amino acids. V was cut by 3 bases and J by 4 bases, with 2 bases left in between. Germline V gives CDR1 SEHNR, CDR2 FQNEAQ (reference sequence). The CDR3: CASSFSDTQYF. For the CDR3, the DNA is TGTGCCAGCAGCTTCTCAGATACGCAGTATTTT.

The J gene is TRBJ1-6, the V gene TRBV6-5; D call uncertain. The CDR3 sequence is 14 residues long. With 7 bases removed from V and 8 bases from J, the gap between germline ends came to 15 bases. Germline V gene data show CDR1 as MNHEY and CDR2 as SVGAGI. CDR3 coding DNA: TGTGCCAGCAACCCGAGGAGTGGTCATTCACCCCTCCACTTT. The encoded protein is CASNPRSGHSPLHF.

CDR3 nucleotides: TGTGCCAGCATCCTTAGCGGGGGGGTTTACAATGAGCAGTTCTTC. It codes for CASILSGGVYNEQFF. The chain recombines TRBV7-2 with TRBJ2-1, with TRBD2 identical over 11 bases. The CDR3 length is 15 residues. Germline CDR1 SGHTA, CDR2 FQGNSA. Germline trimming cut 7 bases from V and 4 bases from J; bases unmatched to any gene: 6. Variable domain in full (rest from reference TRBV7-2 and TRBJ2-1): GAGVSQSPSNKVTEKGKDVELRCDPISGHTALYWYRQSLGQGLEFLIYFQGNSAPDKSGLPSDRFSAERTGGSVSTLTIQRTQQEDSAVYLCASILSGGVYNEQFFGPGTRLTVL.

CDR3 protein: CAIKPGLDLGGDQIGNTIYF. The CDR3 nucleotides are TGTGCCATCAAGCCGGGACTCGACCTCGGAGGGGACCAAATTGGAAACACCATATATTTT. The J gene is TRBJ1-3, the V gene TRBV10-3, with D possibly TRBD1 on 5 matching bases. Trimming cost V 7 bases and J 3 bases, with 31 bases left between them. CDR3 length: 20 amino acids. Germline CDR1 is ENHRY and CDR2 is SYGVKD.

V gene TRBV27 combines with J gene TRBJ1-6; D gene unclear. V was shortened by 2 bases and J by 3 bases, with 2 bases between the two germline ends. The germline gives CDR1 MNHEY, CDR2 SMNVEV (reference sequence). This CDR3 comprises 13 residues. The CDR3 bases are TGTGCCAGCAGTTTAAACTATAATTCACCCCTCCACTTT. This codes for CASSLNYNSPLHF.

The genes are TRBV6-4 and TRBJ2-3; 12 bases fit TRBD2. This CDR3 contains 16 residues. The junction had 5 bases not matched to a gene; V was cut back by 5 bases and J by 2 bases. Germline CDR1 is MRHNA and CDR2 is SNTAGT. DNA of the CDR3: TGTGCCAGCAGTTTTCTAGCGGGGGGGCTCACAGATACGCAGTATTTT. The encoded protein is CASSFLAGGLTDTQYF.

This clone was counted only a few times. CDR3 coding DNA: TGTGCCAGCAGCCAAGGGGGGTACTCTGGGGCCAACGTCCTGACTTTC. It specifies CASSQGGYSGANVLTF. The chain carries TRBV14 and TRBJ2-6, with D possibly called TRBD1 or TRBD2 (5 bases each). V lost 1 base to trimming and J lost 0 bases, with 7 bases between them. The CDR3 runs to 16 residues. CDR1 is SGHDN and CDR2 is FVKESK in the germline V gene.

CDR3 amino acids: CASSEALRTGELFF. CDR3 nucleotides: TGTGCCAGCAGTGAAGCGCTCAGGACCGGGGAGCTGTTTTTT. The chain employs TRBV2 and TRBJ2-2; no clear D. The V gene's germline CDR1 is SNHLY and CDR2 FYNNEI. V was shortened by 0 bases and J by 5 bases, with 7 bases between the two germline ends. This CDR3 is 14 amino acids long. The full variable domain, with the rest looked up from reference TRBV2 and TRBJ2-2, is EPEVTQTPSHQVTQMGQEVILRCVPISNHLYFYWYRQILGQKVEFLVSFYNNEISEKSEIFDDQFSVERPDGSNFTLKIRSTKLEDSAMYFCASSEALRTGELFFGEGSRLTVL.

CDR3 loop: CASSELSGGNSPLHF. DNA for the CDR3: TGTGCCAGCAGTGAGCTTTCAGGGGGTAATTCACCCCTCCACTTT. This chain links TRBV2 with TRBJ1-6; 7 bases are shared with TRBD1. CDR1 SNHLY and CDR2 FYNNEI come from the germline V gene. After removal of 3 bases from V and 6 bases from J, the junction contained 5 bases not matched to a gene. This CDR3 is built from 15 residues.

The rearrangement joins TRBV11-3 to TRBJ2-2, with D unclear. V was pared by 3 bases and J by 1 base, with 9 bases between. In germline, CDR1 is SGHNT, CDR2 YENEEA. This CDR3 has 15 amino acids. CDR3 region: CASSFSAMNTGELFF. The CDR3 coding sequence is TGTGCCAGCAGCTTCTCAGCGATGAACACCGGGGAGCTGTTTTTT.

The CDR3 DNA sequence: TGTGCCAGCAGCTGGGGACAGGGGACCTTGGGGGCTTTCTTT. As protein: CASSWGQGTLGAFF. The gene calls are TRBV5-6 and TRBJ1-1, with 10 bases identical to TRBD1. The V gene's germline CDR1 is SGHDT and CDR2 YYEEEE. CDR3 size: 14 residues. The junction had 10 bases not matched to a gene; V was cut back by 3 bases and J by 11 bases.

The V call is TRBV7-8, the J call TRBJ1-1, with D unclear. V shed 6 bases and J shed 3 bases, with 11 bases lying between them. CDR1 and CDR2 (germline): SGHVS, FQNEAQ. This CDR3 has 13 amino acids. The CDR3 protein is CASRFTRDTEAFF. DNA of the CDR3: TGTGCCAGCAGGTTTACCCGGGACACTGAAGCTTTCTTT.

The chain carries TRBV18 and TRBJ1-2; the D is unclear. Germline-derived CDR1 and CDR2 are KGHSH and LQKENI. The V gene lost 1 base and the J gene lost 4 bases, with 22 bases spanning the gap. The CDR3 is 18 residues long. Here the CDR3 reads CASSPLGVSGETLYGYTF. DNA for the CDR3: TGTGCCAGCTCACCACTGGGTGTGTCAGGCGAAACCCTCTATGGCTACACCTTC.

The chain employs TRBV9 and TRBJ2-1, with D uncertain. The V and J ends lost 0 bases and 5 bases respectively, with 12 bases between them. There are 15 residues in the CDR3. The germline V gene has CDR1 SGDLS and CDR2 YYNGEE. In DNA, the CDR3 is TGTGCCAGCAGCGTAGGCCTAGACGCCCACAATGAGCAGTTCTTC. This sequence encodes CASSVGLDAHNEQFF.

V usage is TRBV19 and J usage is TRBJ1-5; no firm D call. The CDR3 loop spans 13 amino acids. The germline V gene has CDR1 LNHDA and CDR2 SQIVND (reference sequence). Trimming cost V 2 bases and J 3 bases, with 5 bases left between them. The CDR3, as DNA: TGTGCCAGTAGTATACAAACCAATCAGCCCCAGCATTTT. Translation gives CASSIQTNQPQHF. Looking up the rest from reference TRBV19 and TRBJ1-5 gives the full variable domain: DGGITQSPKYLFRKEGQNVTLSCEQNLNHDAMYWYRQDPGQGLRLIYYSQIVNDFQKGDIAEGYSVSREKKESFPLTVTSAQKNPTAFYLCASSIQTNQPQHFGDGTRLSIL.

The V call is TRBV5-1, the J call TRBJ1-6, with 7 bases aligning to TRBD1. The junction had 15 bases not matched to a gene; V was cut back by 2 bases and J by 1 base. This CDR3 has 20 residues. From germline, CDR1 is SGHRS and CDR2 YFSETQ. Here the CDR3 reads CASSFGFGEGAESYNSPLHF. The CDR3 DNA follows: TGCGCCAGCAGCTTTGGTTTCGGGGAGGGGGCAGAATCCTATAATTCACCCCTCCACTTT. The whole variable domain, remainder taken from reference TRBV5-1 and TRBJ1-6, is KAGVTQTPRYLIKTRGQQVTLSCSPISGHRSVSWYQQTPGQGLQFLFEYFSETQRNKGNFPGRFSGRQFSNSRSEMNVSTLELGDSALYLCASSFGFGEGAESYNSPLHFGNGTRLTVT.

The CDR3 sequence: CASSKNREEAFF. CDR3 coding DNA: TGTGCCAGCTCAAAGAACCGGGAGGAAGCTTTCTTT. The V and J genes are TRBV18 and TRBJ1-1; D remains ambiguous. The V gene's germline CDR1 is KGHSH and CDR2 LQKENI. V gave up 5 bases and J gave up 8 bases, with 12 bases separating them. CDR3 length: 12 amino acids. The variable domain in full, completed from reference TRBV18 and TRBJ1-1, reads NAGVMQNPRHLVRRRGQEARLRCSPMKGHSHVYWYRQLPEEGLKFMVYLQKENIIDESGMPKERFSAEFPKEGPSILRIQQVVRGDSAAYFCASSKNREEAFFGQGTRLTVV.

This chain connects TRBV25-1 to TRBJ2-1; D is undetermined. The V gene lost 7 bases and the J gene lost 8 bases, with 15 bases spanning the gap. The CDR3 covers 13 residues. Germline CDR1 is MGHDK and CDR2 is SYGVNS. The CDR3 DNA reads TGTGCCAGCACCCTCGGCACGAACCATGAGCAGTTCTTC. Translation gives CASTLGTNHEQFF.

In its sample, this clone was seen a few times. The chain recombines TRBV10-1 with TRBJ1-1; D gene ambiguous. V lost 6 bases and J lost 1, with 9 bases in between. The CDR3 is 13 amino acids. CDR1 WNHNN and CDR2 SYGVQD come from the germline V gene (reference sequence). The CDR3 DNA is TGCGCCAGCAGCTCGGAATGGAACACTGAAGCTTTCTTT. Its protein product is CASSSEWNTEAFF.

This clone was counted between two and nine times. The chain has TRBV11-2 and TRBJ1-1; TRBD1 might be the D (5 bases). V lost 2 bases and J lost 1, with 8 bases in between. CDR3 length equals 14 residues. The germline V gene has CDR1 SGHAT and CDR2 FQNNGV. CDR3 in amino acids: CASSLYQGNTEAFF. DNA of the CDR3: TGTGCCAGCAGCTTATATCAGGGGAACACTGAAGCTTTCTTT.

This chain connects TRBV5-4 to TRBJ2-4, with 7 bases that match TRBD2. From germline, CDR1 is SGHNT and CDR2 YYREEE (reference sequence). This CDR3 has 13 residues. Unmatched junction bases numbered 8, after V lost 2 bases and J lost 12 bases. CDR3 region: CASSFEREGNQYF. Written as DNA, the CDR3 is TGTGCCAGCAGCTTTGAGAGGGAGGGCAATCAGTACTTC.

This clone has just one count. The chain is built from TRBV6-5 and TRBJ2-7, with TRBD1 identical over 7 bases. V was clipped by 4 bases and J by 3 bases; unmatched bases: 6. The CDR3 contains 14 residues. CDR1 and CDR2 (germline): MNHEY, SVGAGI. The CDR3 DNA reads as TGTGCCAGCAGTTCCCACCGGGACAGCTACGAGCAGTACGTC. It translates to CASSSHRDSYEQYV.

V and J are TRBV5-6 and TRBJ2-7; 9 nucleotides align to TRBD1. V trimming: 0 bases; J trimming: 6 bases; junction bases outside the gene matches: 7. In germline, CDR1 is SGHDT, CDR2 YYEEEE. The length of the CDR3 is 15 residues. The CDR3 DNA reads TGTGCCAGCAGCTTGGTCGACGGACAGGGGCGCGAGCAGTACGTC. It codes for CASSLVDGQGREQYV.

The chain is built from TRBV6-2 or TRBV6-3 and TRBJ2-3; possibly TRBD2 for D (6 bases). V was shortened by 5 bases and J by 0 bases, with 12 bases between the two germline ends. The CDR3 consists of 15 residues. CDR1 is MNHEY and CDR2 is SVGEGT in the germline V gene. The chain's CDR3 is CASSRLDISTDTQYF. The CDR3 DNA is TGTGCCAGCAGTCGACTAGATATAAGCACAGATACGCAGTATTTT.

The rearrangement uses TRBV15 and TRBJ2-5; a weak D match, TRBD1 (6 bases). CDR3 size: 14 residues. V was clipped by 3 bases and J by 5 bases, with 13 bases between them. The germline V gene encodes CDR1 LNHNV and CDR2 YYDKDF (reference sequence). CDR3 sequence: CATSRRGQTETQYF. CDR3 DNA sequence: TGTGCCACCAGCAGGCGCGGACAGACGGAGACCCAGTACTTC. Full variable domain (rest looked up from reference TRBV15 and TRBJ2-5): DAMVIQNPRYQVTQFGKPVTLSCSQTLNHNVMYWYQQKSSQAPKLLFHYYDKDFNNEADTPDNFQSRRPNTSFCFLDIRSPGLGDTAMYLCATSRRGQTETQYFGPGTRLLVL.

This rearrangement joins TRBV10-2 to TRBJ2-3; 7 bases match TRBD2. The CDR3 sequence is 14 residues long. Germline loops: CDR1 WSHSY, CDR2 SAAADI. J lost 1 base, V lost 7 bases, and 5 bases had no gene match. This CDR3 is CASKPSGGTDTQYF. The CDR3 bases are TGCGCCAGCAAACCGAGCGGGGGCACAGATACGCAGTATTTT.

Here the CDR3 reads CATSDWTSGNQETQYF. The DNA for the CDR3 is TGTGCCACCAGTGATTGGACTAGCGGTAACCAAGAGACCCAGTACTTC. The chain links TRBV24-1 to TRBJ2-5; TRBD2 aligns across 10 bases. The CDR3 contains 16 residues. V lost 2 bases to trimming and J lost 0 bases; unmatched junction nucleotides: 2. Germline V gives CDR1 KGHDR, CDR2 SFDVKD.

This chain uses TRBV4-3 with TRBJ2-3; 11 positions agree with TRBD2. Per germline, CDR1 LGHNA and CDR2 YSLEER. V trimming: 1 base; J trimming: 6 bases; junction bases outside the gene matches: 3. This CDR3 spans 15 amino acids. CDR3 coding DNA: TGCGCCAGCAGCCAAGCGTCTAGCGGGGGGGATACGCAGTATTTT. As protein: CASSQASSGGDTQYF.